The T cell receptor (beta chain) described here comes from a study of T cell responses to AZD1222 COVID-19 vaccine (dated by TCRdb to the early 2020s). Background on the whole study: Because spike-specific TCR depth and breadth did not differ between the two schedules, AZD1222 recipients who got a second dose at roughly 4 weeks were pooled with those who got a second dose at roughly 12 weeks. Enrollment into the trials was organized by age into subgroups of 18-55, 56-69 and 70-plus years, and those subgroups contained about 160, 30 and 59 TCR-sequenced participants, respectively. A total of 230 to 250 trial participants underwent TCR sequencing, of whom nearly 210 had received two doses of AZD1222 and around 25 had received two doses of the MenACWY control vaccine.

The CDR3 regions of human TCRbeta chains were analyzed by immunosequencing. In the authors' own workflow: Repertoire TCRs were checked for matches against a reference library of SARS-CoV-2-specific TCRs that had been generated using the MIRA antigen-specificity platform. Breadth was defined as the fraction of unique TCRs that were SARS-CoV-2-associated. Depth was defined as the fraction of total T cells that were SARS-CoV-2-associated. Using the MIRA data, each spike-specific TCR was assigned both to the spike region to which the TCR was reactive and to a CD4 or CD8 class. Log10-transformed breadth and depth values were compared by one-way ANOVA with Sidak's multiple comparisons tests. This is the immuneACCESS table as TCRdb keeps it, with only in-frame sequences that have V and J called. A part of the clones is gone; compared with another copy, unresolved V genes explain less than half, and the rest is unexplained. V and J calls and clone size are those listed in that table; D and trimming were worked out from the DNA. For this sample the table gives some 49,000 clones, of which roughly 80% were detected only once. The ten largest clones represent over 6.5% of the sample.

At the junction V is shortened by 2 bases and J by 5 bases; bases outside the gene matches: 11. Spanning cysteine to phenylalanine, the CDR3 consists of 17 amino acids. Only the CDR3 DNA is retained, 51 bases long and in frame from the first base. CDR1 and CDR2 are read off the germline V gene as SGHTA and FQGNSA. The time point label of this sample denotes: baseline before first vaccination. The vaccinee samples were drawn from two UK trials, COV001 and COV002, one of which was a single-blind randomized controlled phase 2/3 trial testing AZD1222 (ChAdOx1 nCoV-19) in healthy adults. For TCRbeta chain sequencing, PBMC samples from trial participants were taken at day 0 and at day 28 after the second dose. Comments on this clone: No cognate antigen has been identified for it. It has no much larger one-base neighbor in the sample; base qualities were not kept.

The paper's findings and limits, for the study overall: Conclusions about previously exposed vaccinees are limited, since just five or six AZD1222 recipients were seropositive for SARS-CoV-2 at baseline. Spike-specific TCR breadth and depth rose significantly after two AZD1222 doses compared with day 0 and with MenACWY recipients. Nearly half of unique spike-specific TCRs reportedly recognized epitopes outside regions mutated in the B.1.351 and B.1.1.7 variants. Because no samples from the day 14 peak response were available, repertoires could be characterized only after the peak T cell response. The whole spike protein was spanned by vaccine-associated CD4 TCRs, and dominant responses were seen in regions 160-218 and 743-854. Participants were mostly white British and included more females than males, and it was suggested by the authors that clonal diversity may have been underestimated. The 56-69-year group was small, and its depth increase did not reach significance, likely because of low power.

The chain is encoded by TRBV7-2 joined to TRBJ2-3; 9 nucleotides in the junction match TRBD2. The receptor was isolated from an adult in good health. Sample: peripheral blood, taken on day 0 of AZD1222 vaccination. The DNA is TGTGCCAGCAGCTTATCATCCCCGCGGGGGGGAAGAGATACGCAGTATTTT. It specifies CASSLSSPRGGRDTQYF.